The 6 T cell receptor beta chains listed next were all sequenced from one sample in a study of T cells after yellow fever vaccination. Each CDR3 protein gets one entry after TCRdb re-called the 5' RACE reads with MiXCR. The sample lists 610,000 or so distinct CDR3 sequences, about 12% occurring once. This specimen was PBMCs, taken on the day of the yellow fever booster vaccination. These receptors came from a young man who received the YFV17D yellow fever vaccine.

In its sample, this clonotype was seen many times. This chain links TRBV24-1 with TRBJ2-3; TRBD1 matches 10 bases. The CDR3 has 18 residues. V trimming: 3 bases; J trimming: 1 base; junction bases outside the gene matches: 9. Per germline, CDR1 KGHDR and CDR2 SFDVKD. The CDR3 DNA reads TGTGCCACCAGTGATGCTCCGGGACAGGGGACCGGCACAGATACGCAGTATTTT. Its translation: CATSDAPGQGTGTDTQYF.

This clonotype was seen only a few times. The chain employs TRBV14 and TRBJ1-1; D gene ambiguous. There are 14 residues in the CDR3. V was shortened by 1 base and J by 5 bases, with 11 bases between the two germline ends. From germline, CDR1 is SGHDN and CDR2 FVKESK. The CDR3 loop reads CASSQGLLATEAFF. The CDR3 nucleotides read TGTGCCAGCAGCCAAGGGCTATTGGCTACTGAAGCTTTCTTT. Full variable domain (outside the CDR3, taken from reference TRBV14 and TRBJ1-1): EAGVTQFPSHSVIEKGQTVTLRCDPISGHDNLYWYRRVMGKEIKFLLHFVKESKQDESGMPNNRFLAERTGGTYSTLKVQPAELEDSGVYFCASSQGLLATEAFFGQGTRLTVV.

This clonotype has a count of ten or more. The chain combines TRBV5-1 with TRBJ2-1; D is perhaps TRBD1 or TRBD2 (5 bases each). Germline V CDR1 and CDR2: SGHRS, YFSETQ. Trimming left V 0 bases short and J 8 bases short, with 15 bases between. The CDR3 loop spans 15 amino acids. CDR3 amino acids: CASSLAFVSGHEQFF. The CDR3 DNA follows: TGCGCCAGCAGCTTGGCGTTTGTCTCGGGACATGAGCAGTTCTTC.

The chain uses TRBV2 and TRBJ1-2, with 8 bases fitting TRBD1. Per germline, CDR1 SNHLY and CDR2 FYNNEI. V was pared by 6 bases and J by 4 bases, with 10 bases of the junction left unmatched. CDR3 length: 15 amino acids. The chain's CDR3 is CASSGQGGVSYGYTF. CDR3 nucleotides: TGTGCCAGCAGCGGACAGGGAGGTGTCAGCTATGGCTACACCTTC.

This chain joins TRBV13 and TRBJ2-5; the match to TRBD2 covers 9 bases. This CDR3 is built from 15 residues. V lost 3 bases to trimming and J lost 7 bases; unmatched junction nucleotides: 9. From germline, CDR1 is PRHDT and CDR2 FYEKMQ (reference sequence). Here the CDR3 reads CASSFETSGGRTQYF. Written as DNA, the CDR3 is TGTGCCAGCAGCTTCGAGACTAGCGGAGGACGGACCCAGTACTTC.

In DNA, the CDR3 is TGTGCCAGCAGCTCGGGAGGGACTAGCGGGAGCTGGTTCCGTTTCGAGTTCTTC. It specifies CASSSGGTSGSWFRFEFF. The chain uses TRBV11-2 and TRBJ2-1; 14 bases are a match to TRBD2. Unmatched junction bases numbered 19, after V lost 4 bases and J lost 14 bases. The CDR3 totals 18 residues. The germline V gene encodes CDR1 SGHAT and CDR2 FQNNGV.